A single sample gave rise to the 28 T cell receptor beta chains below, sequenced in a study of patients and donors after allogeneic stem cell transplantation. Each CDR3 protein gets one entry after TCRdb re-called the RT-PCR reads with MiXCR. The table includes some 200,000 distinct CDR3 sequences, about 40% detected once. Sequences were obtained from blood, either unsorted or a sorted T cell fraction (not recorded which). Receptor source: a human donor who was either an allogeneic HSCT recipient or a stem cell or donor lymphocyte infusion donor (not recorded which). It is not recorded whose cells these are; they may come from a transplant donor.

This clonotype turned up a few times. The chain's CDR3 is CSAQPGTVDGYTF. The DNA of the CDR3 is TGCAGCGCCCAACCCGGGACAGTAGACGGCTACACCTTC. The V and J genes are TRBV29-1 and TRBJ1-2, with 7 bases that match TRBD1. This CDR3 comprises 13 residues. Germline trimming cut 7 bases from V and 8 bases from J; bases unmatched to any gene: 13. Germline V lookup: CDR1 SQVTM, CDR2 ANQGSEA.

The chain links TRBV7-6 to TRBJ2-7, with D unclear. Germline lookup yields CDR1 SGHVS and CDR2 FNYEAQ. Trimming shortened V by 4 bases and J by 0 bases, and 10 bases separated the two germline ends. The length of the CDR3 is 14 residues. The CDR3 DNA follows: TGTGCCAGCAGCTCCCAGACGGCCTCCTACGAGCAGTACTTC. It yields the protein CASSSQTASYEQYF.

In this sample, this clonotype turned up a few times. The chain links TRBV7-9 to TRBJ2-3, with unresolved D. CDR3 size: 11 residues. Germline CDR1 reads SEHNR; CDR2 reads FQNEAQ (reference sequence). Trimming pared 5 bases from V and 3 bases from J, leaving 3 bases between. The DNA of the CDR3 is TGTGCCAGCAGCGAAACAGATACGCAGTATTTT. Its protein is CASSETDTQYF.

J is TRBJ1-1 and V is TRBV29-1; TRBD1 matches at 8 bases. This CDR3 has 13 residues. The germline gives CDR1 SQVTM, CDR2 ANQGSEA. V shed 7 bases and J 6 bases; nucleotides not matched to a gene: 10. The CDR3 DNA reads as TGCAGCGCCAAGGACAGGGCGAGACCTGAAGCTTTCTTT. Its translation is CSAKDRARPEAFF.

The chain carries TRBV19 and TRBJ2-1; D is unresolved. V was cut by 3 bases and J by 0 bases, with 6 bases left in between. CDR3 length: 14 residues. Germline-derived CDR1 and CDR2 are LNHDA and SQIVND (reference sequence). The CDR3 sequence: CASSISSSYNEQFF. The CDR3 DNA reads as TGTGCCAGTAGTATTTCCAGCTCCTACAATGAGCAGTTCTTC.

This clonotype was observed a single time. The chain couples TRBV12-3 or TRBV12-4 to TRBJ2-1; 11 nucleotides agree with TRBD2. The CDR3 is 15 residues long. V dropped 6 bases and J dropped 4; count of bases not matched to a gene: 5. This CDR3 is CASRKGLAVYNEQFF. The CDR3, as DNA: TGTGCCAGCAGGAAGGGACTAGCGGTTTACAATGAGCAGTTCTTC.

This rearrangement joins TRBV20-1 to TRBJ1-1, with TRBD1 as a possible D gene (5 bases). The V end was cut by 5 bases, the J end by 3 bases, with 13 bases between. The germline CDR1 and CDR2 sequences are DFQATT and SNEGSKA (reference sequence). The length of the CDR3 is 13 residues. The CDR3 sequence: CSAPVGGDTEAFF. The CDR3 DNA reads TGCAGTGCTCCTGTGGGGGGGGACACTGAAGCTTTCTTT.

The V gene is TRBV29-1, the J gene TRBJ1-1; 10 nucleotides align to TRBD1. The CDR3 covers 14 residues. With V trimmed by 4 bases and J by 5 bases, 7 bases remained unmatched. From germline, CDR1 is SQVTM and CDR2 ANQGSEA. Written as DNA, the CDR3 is TGCAGCGTTGTAGGACAGGGGGGAAATACTGAAGCTTTCTTT. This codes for CSVVGQGGNTEAFF.

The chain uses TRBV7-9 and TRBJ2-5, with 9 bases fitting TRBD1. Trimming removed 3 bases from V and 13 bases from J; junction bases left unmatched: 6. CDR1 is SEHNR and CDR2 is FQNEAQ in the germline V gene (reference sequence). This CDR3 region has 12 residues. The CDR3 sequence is CASSFPKGQGYF. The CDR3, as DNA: TGTGCCAGCAGCTTCCCTAAGGGACAGGGGTACTTC.

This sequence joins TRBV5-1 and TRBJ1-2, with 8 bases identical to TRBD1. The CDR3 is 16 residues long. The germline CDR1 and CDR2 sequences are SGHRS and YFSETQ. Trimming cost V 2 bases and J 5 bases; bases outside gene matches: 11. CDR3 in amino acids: CASSFDPGQADYGYTF. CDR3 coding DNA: TGCGCCAGCAGCTTTGATCCGGGACAGGCCGATTATGGCTACACCTTC. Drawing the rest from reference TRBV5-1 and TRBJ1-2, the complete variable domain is KAGVTQTPRYLIKTRGQQVTLSCSPISGHRSVSWYQQTPGQGLQFLFEYFSETQRNKGNFPGRFSGRQFSNSRSEMNVSTLELGDSALYLCASSFDPGQADYGYTFGSGTRLTVV.

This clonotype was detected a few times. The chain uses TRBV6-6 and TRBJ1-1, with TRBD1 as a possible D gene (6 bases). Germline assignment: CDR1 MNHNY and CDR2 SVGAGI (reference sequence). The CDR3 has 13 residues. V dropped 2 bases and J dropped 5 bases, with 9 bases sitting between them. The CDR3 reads CASSYNRGTEAFF. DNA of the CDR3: TGTGCCAGCAGTTACAATAGGGGGACTGAAGCTTTCTTT.

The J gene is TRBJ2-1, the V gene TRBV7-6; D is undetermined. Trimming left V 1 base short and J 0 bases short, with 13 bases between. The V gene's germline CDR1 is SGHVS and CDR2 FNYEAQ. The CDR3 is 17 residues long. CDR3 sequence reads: CASSLVHPGDSYNEQFF. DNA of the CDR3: TGTGCCAGCAGCTTAGTACATCCGGGTGACTCCTACAATGAGCAGTTCTTC.

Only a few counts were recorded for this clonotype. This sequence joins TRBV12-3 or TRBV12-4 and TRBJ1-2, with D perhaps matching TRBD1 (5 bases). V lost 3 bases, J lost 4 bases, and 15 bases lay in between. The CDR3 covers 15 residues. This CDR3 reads CASSFRGGEGYGYTF. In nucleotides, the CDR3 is TGTGCCAGCAGTTTCCGGGGAGGGGAGGGCTATGGCTACACCTTC.

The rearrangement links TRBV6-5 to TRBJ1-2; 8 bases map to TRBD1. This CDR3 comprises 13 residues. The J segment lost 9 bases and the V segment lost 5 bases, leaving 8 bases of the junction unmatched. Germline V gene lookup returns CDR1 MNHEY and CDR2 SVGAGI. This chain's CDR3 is CASSPGQGRRYTF. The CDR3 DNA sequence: TGTGCCAGCAGTCCCGGACAGGGACGACGCTACACCTTC.

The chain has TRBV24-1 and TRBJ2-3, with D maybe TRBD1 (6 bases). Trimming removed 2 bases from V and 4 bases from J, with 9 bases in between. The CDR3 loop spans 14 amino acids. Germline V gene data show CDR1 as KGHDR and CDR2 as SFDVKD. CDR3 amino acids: CATSDWTEADTQYF. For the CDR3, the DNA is TGTGCCACCAGTGATTGGACAGAGGCAGATACGCAGTATTTT.

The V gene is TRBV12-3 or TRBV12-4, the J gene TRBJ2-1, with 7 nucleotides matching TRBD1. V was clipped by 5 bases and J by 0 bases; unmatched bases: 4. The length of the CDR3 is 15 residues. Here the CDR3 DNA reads TGTGCCAGCAGTACGGACAGGAGCTCCTACAATGAGCAGTTCTTC. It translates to CASSTDRSSYNEQFF.

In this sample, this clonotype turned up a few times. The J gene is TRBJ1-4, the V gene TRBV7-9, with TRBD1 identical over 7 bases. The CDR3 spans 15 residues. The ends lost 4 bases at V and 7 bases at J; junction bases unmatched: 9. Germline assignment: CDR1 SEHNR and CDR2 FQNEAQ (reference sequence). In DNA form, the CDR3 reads TGTGCCAGCAGCTCGAAAGGGGGCGAGGTTGAAAAACTGTTTTTT. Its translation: CASSSKGGEVEKLFF.

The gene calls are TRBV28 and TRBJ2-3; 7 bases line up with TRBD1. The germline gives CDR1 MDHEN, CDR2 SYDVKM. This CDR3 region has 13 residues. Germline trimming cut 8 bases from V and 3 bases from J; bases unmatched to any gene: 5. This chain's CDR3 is CASWARGTDTQYF. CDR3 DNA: TGTGCCAGCTGGGCCAGGGGGACAGATACGCAGTATTTT.

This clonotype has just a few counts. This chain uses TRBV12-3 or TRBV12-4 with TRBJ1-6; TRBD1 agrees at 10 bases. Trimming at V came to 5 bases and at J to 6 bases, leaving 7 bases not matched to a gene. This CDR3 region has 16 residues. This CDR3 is CASSPRTGGINSPLHF. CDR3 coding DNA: TGTGCCAGCAGTCCCCGGACAGGGGGAATTAATTCACCCCTCCACTTT.

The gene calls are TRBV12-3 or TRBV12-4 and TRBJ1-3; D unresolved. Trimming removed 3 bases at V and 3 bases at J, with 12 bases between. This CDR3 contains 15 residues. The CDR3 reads CASSFVTRLGNTIYF. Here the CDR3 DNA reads TGTGCCAGCAGTTTCGTTACCAGGCTTGGAAACACCATATATTTT.

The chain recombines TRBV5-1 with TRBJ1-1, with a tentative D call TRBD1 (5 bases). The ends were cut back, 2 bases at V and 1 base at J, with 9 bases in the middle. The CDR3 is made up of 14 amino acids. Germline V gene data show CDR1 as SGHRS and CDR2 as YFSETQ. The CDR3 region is CASSLRDRNTEAFF. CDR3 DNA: TGCGCCAGCAGCTTAAGAGACAGGAACACTGAAGCTTTCTTT.

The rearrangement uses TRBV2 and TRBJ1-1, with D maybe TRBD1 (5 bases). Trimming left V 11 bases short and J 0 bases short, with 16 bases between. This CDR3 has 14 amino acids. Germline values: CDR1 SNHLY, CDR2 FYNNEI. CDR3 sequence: CAFRFRGLNTEAFF. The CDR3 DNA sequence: TGTGCCTTCCGATTCCGGGGACTGAACACTGAAGCTTTCTTT.

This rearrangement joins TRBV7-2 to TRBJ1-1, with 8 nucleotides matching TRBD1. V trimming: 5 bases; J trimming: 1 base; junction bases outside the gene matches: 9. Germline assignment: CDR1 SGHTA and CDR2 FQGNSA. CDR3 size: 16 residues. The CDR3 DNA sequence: TGTGCCAGCAGCCCGCGCGGCGGACAGGGGAACACTGAAGCTTTCTTT. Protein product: CASSPRGGQGNTEAFF.

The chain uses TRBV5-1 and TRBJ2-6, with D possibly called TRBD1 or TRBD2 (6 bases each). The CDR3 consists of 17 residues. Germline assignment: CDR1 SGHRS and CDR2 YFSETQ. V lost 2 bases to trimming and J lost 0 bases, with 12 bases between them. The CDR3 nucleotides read TGCGCCAGCAGCTTTGGGGGGCCGAGCTCTGGGGCCAACGTCCTGACTTTC. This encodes CASSFGGPSSGANVLTF. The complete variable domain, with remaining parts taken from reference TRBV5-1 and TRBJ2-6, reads KAGVTQTPRYLIKTRGQQVTLSCSPISGHRSVSWYQQTPGQGLQFLFEYFSETQRNKGNFPGRFSGRQFSNSRSEMNVSTLELGDSALYLCASSFGGPSSGANVLTFGAGSRLTVL.

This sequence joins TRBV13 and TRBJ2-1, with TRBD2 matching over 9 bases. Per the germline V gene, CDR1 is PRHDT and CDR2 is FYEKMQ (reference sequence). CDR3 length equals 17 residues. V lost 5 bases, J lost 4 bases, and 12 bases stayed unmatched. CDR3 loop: CASSHLIAGVRYNEQFF. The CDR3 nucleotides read TGTGCCAGCAGCCACCTCATAGCGGGAGTTAGGTACAATGAGCAGTTCTTC.

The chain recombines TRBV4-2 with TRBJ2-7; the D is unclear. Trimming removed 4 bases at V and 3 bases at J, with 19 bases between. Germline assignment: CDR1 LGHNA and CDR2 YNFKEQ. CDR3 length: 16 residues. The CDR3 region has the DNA TGTGCCAGCAGCCCTAGGAAGCTGGAAGCCTACTACGAGCAGTACTTC. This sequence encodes CASSPRKLEAYYEQYF.

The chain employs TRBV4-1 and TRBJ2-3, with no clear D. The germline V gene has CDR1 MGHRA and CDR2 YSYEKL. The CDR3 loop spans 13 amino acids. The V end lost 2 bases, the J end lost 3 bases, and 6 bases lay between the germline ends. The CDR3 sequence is CASSQPATDTQYF. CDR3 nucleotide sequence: TGCGCCAGCAGCCAACCCGCGACAGATACGCAGTATTTT.

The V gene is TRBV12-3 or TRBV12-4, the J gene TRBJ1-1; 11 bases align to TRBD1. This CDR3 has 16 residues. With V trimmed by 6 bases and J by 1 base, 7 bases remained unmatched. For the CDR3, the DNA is TGTGCCAGCAGCAAGGGACAGGGGGTGGGGAACACTGAAGCTTTCTTT. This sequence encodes CASSKGQGVGNTEAFF.